The 24 T cell receptor beta chains below were found in one sample sequenced in a study of CD8 T cells in ankylosing spondylitis. TCRdb redid the calling of the 5' RACE reads with MiXCR, one entry per CDR3 protein. The sample lists 380,000 or so distinct CDR3 sequences, about 20% occurring once. Sequenced material: blood, either unsorted or a sorted T cell fraction (not recorded which). The receptors derive from a male donor with ankylosing spondylitis or in good health (not recorded which).

This chain links TRBV10-3 with TRBJ1-2; unclear D gene. V was shortened by 3 bases and J by 5 bases, with 19 bases between the two germline ends. The CDR3 covers 16 residues. CDR1 and CDR2 from the germline V gene are ENHRY and SYGVKD. DNA of the CDR3: TGTGCCATCAGTGAATTTCGGCCGGACGGACGATATGGCTACACCTTC. Its translation: CAISEFRPDGRYGYTF.

The chain employs TRBV5-6 and TRBJ2-3; no firm D call. The germline V gene encodes CDR1 SGHDT and CDR2 YYEEEE. Trimming took off 5 bases at V and 7 bases at J, with 8 bases between the two ends. The CDR3 contains 11 residues. The CDR3 DNA follows: TGTGCCAGCAGGTTCGGTAATACGCAGTATTTT. As protein: CASRFGNTQYF.

The rearrangement links TRBV7-9 to TRBJ1-1; D is unresolved. The CDR3 runs to 14 residues. Trimming took off 4 bases at V and 1 base at J, with 10 bases between the two ends. The V gene's germline CDR1 is SEHNR and CDR2 FQNEAQ (reference sequence). For the CDR3, the DNA is TGTGCCAGCAGCTCCGGGTCCCCGAACACTGAAGCTTTCTTT. Residues: CASSSGSPNTEAFF. The full variable domain, with the rest looked up from reference TRBV7-9 and TRBJ1-1, is DTGVSQNPRHKITKRGQNVTFRCDPISEHNRLYWYRQTLGQGPEFLTYFQNEAQLEKSRLLSDRFSAERPKGSFSTLEIQRTEQGDSAMYLCASSSGSPNTEAFFGQGTRLTVV.

This chain joins TRBV27 and TRBJ2-2; either TRBD1 or TRBD2 may supply D (5 bases each). Germline V lookup: CDR1 MNHEY, CDR2 SMNVEV (reference sequence). Trimming took off 4 bases at V and 6 bases at J, with 18 bases between the two ends. The CDR3 consists of 16 residues. The CDR3 sequence is CASSYWGLIEAGELFF. The CDR3 coding sequence is TGTGCCAGCAGTTACTGGGGGTTGATTGAGGCCGGGGAGCTGTTTTTT.

V and J are TRBV3-1 and TRBJ2-1; D ambiguous. CDR1 and CDR2 (germline): LGHDT, YNNKEL (reference sequence). V was trimmed by 1 base and J by 4 bases, leaving 8 bases between them. The CDR3 extends over 14 amino acids. CDR3 nucleotide sequence: TGTGCCAGCAGCCAAGGGGGAAGGTACAATGAGCAGTTCTTC. Its translation is CASSQGGRYNEQFF.

This clonotype was found a few times. The chain's CDR3 is CASSEFEGAEDTQYF. As DNA, the CDR3 is TGTGCCAGCAGTGAATTTGAGGGGGCGGAAGATACGCAGTATTTT. The chain is built from TRBV25-1 and TRBJ2-3, with 7 bases that match TRBD1. Germline CDR1 reads MGHDK; CDR2 reads SYGVNS. Trimming took 1 base from V and 5 from J; bases not matched to a gene: 6. The CDR3 length is 15 residues.

This chain uses TRBV7-9 with TRBJ2-4, with 7 bases fitting TRBD1. This CDR3 region has 15 residues. Losses at the gene ends were 5 bases for V and 4 bases for J; bases not matched to a gene: 8. Per the germline V gene, CDR1 is SEHNR and CDR2 is FQNEAQ (reference sequence). The CDR3 DNA reads TGTGCCAGCAGCCCAGACGGACAGGCAAAAAACATTCAGTACTTC. Translating it yields CASSPDGQAKNIQYF. The full variable domain, completed using reference TRBV7-9 and TRBJ2-4, is DTGVSQNPRHKITKRGQNVTFRCDPISEHNRLYWYRQTLGQGPEFLTYFQNEAQLEKSRLLSDRFSAERPKGSFSTLEIQRTEQGDSAMYLCASSPDGQAKNIQYFGAGTRLSVL.

The V call is TRBV12-3 or TRBV12-4, the J call TRBJ2-1; 13 bases are shared with TRBD2. V shed 7 bases and J 3 bases; nucleotides not matched to a gene: 6. The CDR3 spans 16 residues. The DNA of the CDR3 is TGTGCCAGCACCCCCAGACTAGCGGGGGGCTACAATGAGCAGTTCTTC. Translating it yields CASTPRLAGGYNEQFF.

The chain has TRBV5-6 and TRBJ2-7; the match to TRBD2 covers 7 bases. V shed 0 bases and J 5 bases; nucleotides not matched to a gene: 5. The CDR3 has 14 residues. CDR1 and CDR2 from the germline V gene are SGHDT and YYEEEE. In nucleotides, the CDR3 is TGTGCCAGCAGCTTGGCCGCAGGGAGGGACGAGCAGTACTTC. Translated: CASSLAAGRDEQYF. Full variable domain (remainder filled in from reference TRBV5-6 and TRBJ2-7): DAGVTQSPTHLIKTRGQQVTLRCSPKSGHDTVSWYQQALGQGPQFIFQYYEEEERQRGNFPDRFSGHQFPNYSSELNVNALLLGDSALYLCASSLAAGRDEQYFGPGTRLTVT.

This chain joins TRBV4-1 and TRBJ2-7; 7 bases match TRBD1. There are 16 residues in the CDR3. The junction had 10 bases not matched to a gene; V was cut back by 5 bases and J by 0 bases. The germline CDR1 and CDR2 sequences are MGHRA and YSYEKL. The CDR3 loop reads CASSTGTTGPSYEQYF. CDR3 nucleotides: TGCGCCAGCAGCACAGGCACGACAGGGCCCTCCTACGAGCAGTACTTC.

The J gene is TRBJ2-1, the V gene TRBV12-3 or TRBV12-4; the match to TRBD2 covers 7 bases. J was trimmed by 4 bases and V by 3 bases; bases with no gene match: 9. The CDR3 is 16 residues long. DNA of the CDR3: TGTGCCAGCAGTTTCGCCCCTAGCGGCTATTACAATGAGCAGTTCTTC. It encodes CASSFAPSGYYNEQFF.

The gene calls are TRBV13 and TRBJ2-1; D gene ambiguous. With 1 base removed from V and 9 bases from J, the gap between germline ends came to 16 bases. CDR3 length: 15 residues. Germline V gene lookup returns CDR1 PRHDT and CDR2 FYEKMQ (reference sequence). CDR3 bases: TGTGCCAGCAGCTTAGAGGTGGATAGCCCTGGTGAGCAGTTCTTC. This codes for CASSLEVDSPGEQFF.

This clonotype was recorded a few times. The V call is TRBV6-1, the J call TRBJ2-7; TRBD1 might be the D (5 bases). The CDR3 has 12 residues. Germline assignment: CDR1 MNHNS and CDR2 SASEGT. V dropped 3 bases and J dropped 5 bases, with 8 bases sitting between them. The CDR3 DNA reads as TGTGCCAGCAGTGACGCAGGGAACGAGCAGTACTTC. Residues: CASSDAGNEQYF.

This clonotype was observed a few times. The chain is built from TRBV6-5 and TRBJ2-1; D is unresolved. CDR3 length: 14 amino acids. The germline V and J ends were trimmed by 0 bases and 7 bases, with 10 bases remaining between them. Germline assignment: CDR1 MNHEY and CDR2 SVGAGI. CDR3 sequence: CASSYSGEANEQFF. CDR3 DNA: TGTGCCAGCAGTTACTCGGGTGAGGCAAATGAGCAGTTCTTC.

This clonotype was counted between two and nine times. This chain connects TRBV12-3 or TRBV12-4 to TRBJ2-1; D is unclear. The CDR3 is made up of 12 amino acids. Trimming pared 5 bases from V and 7 bases from J, leaving 9 bases between. The CDR3 loop is CASSPVWNEQFF. The CDR3 DNA follows: TGTGCCAGCAGTCCCGTATGGAATGAGCAGTTCTTC.

The chain links TRBV20-1 to TRBJ1-1; no clear D. Germline loops: CDR1 DFQATT, CDR2 SNEGSKA (reference sequence). This CDR3 is built from 11 residues. V shed 4 bases and J shed 10 bases, with 13 bases lying between them. CDR3 sequence: CSAKTLGAAFF. The CDR3 bases are TGCAGTGCTAAGACCCTGGGTGCAGCTTTCTTT.

This clonotype was seen more than once but under ten times. This rearrangement joins TRBV12-3 or TRBV12-4 to TRBJ1-3, with D possibly TRBD1 on 5 matching bases. CDR3 size: 13 residues. V lost 7 bases, J lost 0 bases, and 7 bases lay in between. The DNA of the CDR3 is TGTGCCAGCATGGGGGGCTCTGGAAACACCATATATTTT. This sequence encodes CASMGGSGNTIYF.

The chain combines TRBV5-1 with TRBJ1-5; no clear D. The CDR3 has 14 amino acids. CDR1 and CDR2 (germline): SGHRS, YFSETQ. Trimming cost V 0 bases and J 6 bases, with 10 bases left between them. CDR3 coding DNA: TGCGCCAGCAGCTTGGAGGTTCGAGGTCAGCCCCAGCATTTT. Translating it yields CASSLEVRGQPQHF.

The rearrangement links TRBV7-9 to TRBJ2-1, with TRBD2 identical over 10 bases. Trimming cost V 10 bases and J 4 bases; bases outside gene matches: 7. CDR3 length: 14 amino acids. CDR1 is SEHNR, CDR2 FQNEAQ, per germline (reference sequence). CDR3 in DNA: TGTGCCACGAGGGTAGCGGGGGGATACAATGAGCAGTTCTTC. This encodes CATRVAGGYNEQFF.

This clonotype was seen a handful of times. This chain links TRBV29-1 with TRBJ2-1; perhaps D is TRBD1 or TRBD2 (5 bases each). The CDR3 length is 12 residues. Germline lookup yields CDR1 SQVTM and CDR2 ANQGSEA. V shed 7 bases and J shed 5 bases, with 12 bases lying between them. CDR3 bases: TGCAGCGGTCGGGACGGAAACAATGAGCAGTTCTTC. Its protein product is CSGRDGNNEQFF.

This clonotype was observed a handful of times. V gene TRBV9 combines with J gene TRBJ1-1, with D unclear. CDR1 is SGDLS, CDR2 YYNGEE, per germline. V shed 2 bases and J shed 0 bases, with 8 bases lying between them. This CDR3 is built from 14 residues. CDR3: CASSVSSVNTEAFF. The CDR3 DNA is TGTGCCAGCAGCGTCTCCTCGGTGAACACTGAAGCTTTCTTT.

This chain connects TRBV10-3 to TRBJ2-5, with D uncertain. The CDR3 consists of 15 residues. Germline values: CDR1 ENHRY, CDR2 SYGVKD. Trimming cost V 2 bases and J 5 bases, with 15 bases left between them. The CDR3 DNA reads as TGTGCCATCAGTGAGGATAAGGGCATGGGGGAGACCCAGTACTTC. This codes for CAISEDKGMGETQYF.

The chain is built from TRBV5-1 and TRBJ2-7; 7 nucleotides agree with TRBD2. The germline V gene has CDR1 SGHRS and CDR2 YFSETQ. V trimming: 1 base; J trimming: 1 base; junction bases outside the gene matches: 8. The CDR3 covers 16 residues. The CDR3, as DNA: TGCGCCAGCAGCTTGTATGTCCTAGCGGATTCCTACGAGCAGTACTTC. As protein: CASSLYVLADSYEQYF.

This clonotype has ten or more counts. The chain uses TRBV29-1 and TRBJ2-7; 8 bases match TRBD1. Unmatched junction bases numbered 1, after V lost 4 bases and J lost 2 bases. Germline assignment: CDR1 SQVTM and CDR2 ANQGSEA. The CDR3 is 12 amino acids. The CDR3 sequence: CSVVTGAYEQYF. The CDR3 bases are TGCAGCGTTGTGACAGGGGCCTACGAGCAGTACTTC.